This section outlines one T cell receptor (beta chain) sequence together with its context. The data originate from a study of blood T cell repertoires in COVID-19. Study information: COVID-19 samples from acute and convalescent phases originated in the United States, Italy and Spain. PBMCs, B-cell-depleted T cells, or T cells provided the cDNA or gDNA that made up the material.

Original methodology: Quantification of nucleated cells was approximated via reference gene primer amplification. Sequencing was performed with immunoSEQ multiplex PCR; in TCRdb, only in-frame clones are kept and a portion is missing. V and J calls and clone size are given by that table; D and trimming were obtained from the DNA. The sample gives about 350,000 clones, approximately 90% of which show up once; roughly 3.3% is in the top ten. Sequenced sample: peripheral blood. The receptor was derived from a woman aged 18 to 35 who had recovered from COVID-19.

The CDR3 bases are TGTGCCAGCAGCAGGGTCGGAGACAATCAGCCCCAGCATTTT. Its translation is CASSRVGDNQPQHF. The chain links TRBV6-6 to TRBJ1-5, with D maybe TRBD1 (5 bases). The CDR3 runs to 14 residues. Germline V gene lookup returns CDR1 MNHNY and CDR2 SVGAGI (reference sequence). V dropped 6 bases and J dropped 3 bases, with 12 bases sitting between them.